The sequence of this TCR beta chain was determined in a study of PD-L1 blockade in urothelial cancer. Germline CDR1 is MNHNS and CDR2 is SASEGT. Unmatched junction bases numbered 13, after V lost 7 bases and J lost 12 bases. The CDR3 runs to 14 residues. The time point here: peripheral blood 6 weeks after treatment start. Only in-frame clones appear in the TCRdb table, and some are missing; sequencing was by immunoSEQ multiplex PCR. The sample lists 72,000 or so clones; approximately 91% were seen once. The source is a man aged 55 to 69 with urothelial cancer. The chain combines TRBV6-1 with TRBJ2-1, with 9 bases identical to TRBD2. This material consisted of PBMCs, taken around atezolizumab (anti-PD-L1) treatment. The DNA for the CDR3 is TGTGCCAGCAACTCCCGTGGCGGGAGGGCCACGCAGTTCTTC. This codes for CASNSRGGRATQFF.